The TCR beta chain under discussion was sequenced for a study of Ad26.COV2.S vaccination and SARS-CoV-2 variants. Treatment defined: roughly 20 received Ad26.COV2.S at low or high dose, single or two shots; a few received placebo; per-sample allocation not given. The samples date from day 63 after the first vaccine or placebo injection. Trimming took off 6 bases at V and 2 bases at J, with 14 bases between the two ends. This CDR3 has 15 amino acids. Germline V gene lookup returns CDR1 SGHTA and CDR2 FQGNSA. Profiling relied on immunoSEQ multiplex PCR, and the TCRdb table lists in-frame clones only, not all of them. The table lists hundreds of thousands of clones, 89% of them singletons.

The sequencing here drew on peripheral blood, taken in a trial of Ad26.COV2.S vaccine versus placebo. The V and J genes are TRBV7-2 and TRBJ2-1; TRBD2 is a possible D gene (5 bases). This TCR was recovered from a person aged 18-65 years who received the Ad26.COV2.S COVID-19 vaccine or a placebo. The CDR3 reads CASRFGGSTYNEQFF. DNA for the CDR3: TGTGCCAGCAGGTTCGGAGGATCAACCTACAATGAGCAGTTCTTC.